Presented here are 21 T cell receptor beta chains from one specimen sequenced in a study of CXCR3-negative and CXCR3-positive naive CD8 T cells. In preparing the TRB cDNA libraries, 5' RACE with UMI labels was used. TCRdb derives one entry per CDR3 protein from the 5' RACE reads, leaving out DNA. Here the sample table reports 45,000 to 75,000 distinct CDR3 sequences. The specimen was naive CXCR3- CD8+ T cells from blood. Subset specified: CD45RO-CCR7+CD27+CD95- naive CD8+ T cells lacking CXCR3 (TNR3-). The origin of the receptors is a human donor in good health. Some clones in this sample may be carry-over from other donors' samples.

The CDR3 loop reads CASSERGQGGYNEQFF. The chain has TRBV6-4 and TRBJ2-1; with no DNA, the TCRdb D assignment of TRBD2 cannot be verified. The CDR3 has 16 amino acids. The germline gives CDR1 MRHNA, CDR2 SNTAGT.

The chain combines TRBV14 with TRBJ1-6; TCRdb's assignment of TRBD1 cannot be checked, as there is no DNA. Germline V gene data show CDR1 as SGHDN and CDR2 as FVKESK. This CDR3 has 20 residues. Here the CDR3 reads CASSQATTGFGSSYNSPLHF.

CDR3: CASSRDRVDLNTEAFF. The chain carries TRBV12-3 or TRBV12-4 and TRBJ1-1; without DNA, the TCRdb call of TRBD1 cannot be checked. The CDR3 runs 16 residues.

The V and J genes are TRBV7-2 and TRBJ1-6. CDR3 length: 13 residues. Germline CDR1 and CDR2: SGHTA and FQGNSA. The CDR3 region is CASSPELNSPLHF.

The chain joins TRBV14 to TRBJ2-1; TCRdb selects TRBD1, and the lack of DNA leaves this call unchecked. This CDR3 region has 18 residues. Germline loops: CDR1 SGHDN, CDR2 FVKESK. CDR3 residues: CASSQEQGRGSSYNEQFF.

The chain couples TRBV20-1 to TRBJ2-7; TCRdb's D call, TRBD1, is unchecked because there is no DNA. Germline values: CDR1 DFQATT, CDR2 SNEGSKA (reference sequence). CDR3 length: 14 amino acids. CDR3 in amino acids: CSARRLRDADEQYF.

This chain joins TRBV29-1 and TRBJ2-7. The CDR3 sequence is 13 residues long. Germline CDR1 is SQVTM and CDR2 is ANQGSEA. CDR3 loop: CIVEAGERYEQYF.

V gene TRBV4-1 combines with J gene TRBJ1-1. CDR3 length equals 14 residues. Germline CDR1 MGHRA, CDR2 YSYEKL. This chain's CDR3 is CASSQDRGHTEAFF.

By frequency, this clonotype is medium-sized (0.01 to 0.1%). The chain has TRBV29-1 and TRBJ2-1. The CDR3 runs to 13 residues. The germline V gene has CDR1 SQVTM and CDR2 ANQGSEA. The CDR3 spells CSVDGSSYNEQFF.

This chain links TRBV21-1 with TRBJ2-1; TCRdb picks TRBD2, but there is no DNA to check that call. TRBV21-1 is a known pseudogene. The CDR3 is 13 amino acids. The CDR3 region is CASSKKGLNEQFF.

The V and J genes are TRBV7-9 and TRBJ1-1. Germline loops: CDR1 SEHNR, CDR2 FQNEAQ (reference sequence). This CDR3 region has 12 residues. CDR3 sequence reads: CASSFLQTEAFF.

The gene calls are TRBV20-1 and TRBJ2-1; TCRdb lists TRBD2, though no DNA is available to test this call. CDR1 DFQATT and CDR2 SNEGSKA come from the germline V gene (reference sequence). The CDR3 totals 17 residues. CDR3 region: CSARGLAGGATYNEQFF.

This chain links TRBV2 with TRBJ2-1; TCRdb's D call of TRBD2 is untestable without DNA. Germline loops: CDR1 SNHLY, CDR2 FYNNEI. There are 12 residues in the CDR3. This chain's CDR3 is CASEGRGNEQFF.

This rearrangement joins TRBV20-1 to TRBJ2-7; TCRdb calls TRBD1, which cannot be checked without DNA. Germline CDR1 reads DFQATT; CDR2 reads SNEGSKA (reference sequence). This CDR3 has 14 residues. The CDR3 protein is CSASPGTHSYEQYF.

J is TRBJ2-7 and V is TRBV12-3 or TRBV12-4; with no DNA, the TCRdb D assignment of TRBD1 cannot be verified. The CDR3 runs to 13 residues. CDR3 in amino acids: CASSETDSYEQYF.

The CDR3 reads CSASFDSSYNSPLHF. The genes are TRBV20-1 and TRBJ1-6. Germline lookup yields CDR1 DFQATT and CDR2 SNEGSKA (reference sequence). The CDR3 length is 15 residues.

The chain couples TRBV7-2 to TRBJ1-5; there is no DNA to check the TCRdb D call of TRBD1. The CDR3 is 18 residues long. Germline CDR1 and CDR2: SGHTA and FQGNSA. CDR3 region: CASSHWDRGTYSNQPQHF.

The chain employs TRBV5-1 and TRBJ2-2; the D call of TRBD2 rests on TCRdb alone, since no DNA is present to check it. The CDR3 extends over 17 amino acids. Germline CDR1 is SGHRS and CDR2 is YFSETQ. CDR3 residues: CASSLPTSGGASGELFF.

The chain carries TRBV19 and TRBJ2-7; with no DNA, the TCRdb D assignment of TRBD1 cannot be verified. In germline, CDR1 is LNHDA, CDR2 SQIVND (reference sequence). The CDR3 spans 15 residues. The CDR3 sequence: CASSSGGGFPYEQYF.

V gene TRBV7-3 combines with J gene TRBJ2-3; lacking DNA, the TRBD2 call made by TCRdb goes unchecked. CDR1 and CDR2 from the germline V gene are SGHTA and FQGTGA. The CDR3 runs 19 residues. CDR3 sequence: CASSSSYQRGPTSTDTQYF.

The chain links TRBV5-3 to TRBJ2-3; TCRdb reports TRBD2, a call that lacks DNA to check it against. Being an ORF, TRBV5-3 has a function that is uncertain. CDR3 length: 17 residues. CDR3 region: CARSSTGWRGFTDTQYF.